A single sample is the source of the 29 T cell receptor beta chains below, sequenced in a study of cytomegalovirus exposure and HLA in healthy donors. PCR used 60 Vbeta primers and 13 Jbeta primers. This table comes from immunoSEQ multiplex PCR, and its TCRdb copy is limited to in-frame clones, with some not included. Its table records around 31,000 clones. Sequencing used PBMCs. These receptors all stem from a man aged 30 to 45 in good health and CMV-seronegative.

This chain links TRBV7-9 with TRBJ1-6; 9 bases map to TRBD1. V shed 5 bases, J shed 4 bases, and the junction held 3 bases outside the gene matches. Germline values: CDR1 SEHNR, CDR2 FQNEAQ (reference sequence). The CDR3 contains 15 residues. Here the CDR3 reads CASSRDRAYNSPLHF. In nucleotides, the CDR3 is TGTGCCAGCAGCCGGGACAGGGCGTATAATTCACCCCTCCACTTT.

Here the CDR3 DNA reads TGTGCCAGCAGCCCCGGAGAGACCCAGTACTTC. This translates into CASSPGETQYF. The genes are TRBV14 and TRBJ2-5; D not certain. V lost 4 bases, J lost 4 bases, and 4 bases lay in between. This CDR3 spans 11 amino acids. Germline loops: CDR1 SGHDN, CDR2 FVKESK.

The chain couples TRBV18 to TRBJ2-5, with D possibly matching TRBD2 (6 bases). The CDR3 is made up of 14 amino acids. CDR1 KGHSH and CDR2 LQKENI come from the germline V gene. The V and J ends lost 3 bases and 2 bases respectively, with 10 bases between them. CDR3 DNA: TGTGCCAGCTCACCCACGGGACTTCAAGAGACCCAGTACTTC. This encodes CASSPTGLQETQYF.

The V gene is TRBV18, the J gene TRBJ2-7; no clear D gene. This CDR3 is 14 amino acids long. From germline, CDR1 is KGHSH and CDR2 LQKENI. Trimming pared 2 bases from V and 3 bases from J, leaving 11 bases between. In DNA, the CDR3 is TGTGCCAGCTCACCAACAAGCGTTGGCTACGAGCAGTACTTC. Translating it yields CASSPTSVGYEQYF.

By frequency, this clone registers medium-sized (0.01 to 0.1%). The chain employs TRBV10-3 and TRBJ1-4, with a weak D call TRBD1 (6 bases). V gave up 5 bases and J gave up 8 bases, with 12 bases separating them. Germline V gives CDR1 ENHRY, CDR2 SYGVKD. The CDR3 consists of 13 residues. CDR3 amino acids: CAISTGSGEKLFF. The DNA of the CDR3 is TGTGCCATCAGTACAGGGTCGGGGGAAAAACTGTTTTTT.

The chain joins TRBV20-1 to TRBJ2-1; possibly TRBD2 for D (6 bases). CDR1 and CDR2 from the germline V gene are DFQATT and SNEGSKA (reference sequence). This CDR3 comprises 11 residues. Here the CDR3 DNA reads TGCAGCGCCGGAGGGTACAATGAGCAGTTCTTC. This codes for CSAGGYNEQFF.

The rearrangement joins TRBV19 to TRBJ2-1; tentatively, D is TRBD1 (5 bases). This CDR3 is built from 15 residues. Per the germline V gene, CDR1 is LNHDA and CDR2 is SQIVND (reference sequence). V lost 10 bases, J lost 0 bases, and 16 bases lay in between. CDR3 DNA: TGTGCCACTGGGGCCTTACATCTCTCCTACAATGAGCAGTTCTTC. This gives the protein CATGALHLSYNEQFF.

The chain has TRBV2 and TRBJ2-4; D is unclear. Trimming stripped 1 base from V and 7 bases from J, with 11 bases between. The CDR3 runs to 14 residues. The V gene's germline CDR1 is SNHLY and CDR2 FYNNEI. The CDR3 DNA reads TGTGCCAGCAGTGAAGGCTTTATCGGGAACATTCAGTACTTC. It encodes CASSEGFIGNIQYF.

The chain recombines TRBV15 with TRBJ2-7; 8 nucleotides agree with TRBD2. The CDR3 sequence is 14 residues long. Looked up from germline, CDR1 is LNHNV and CDR2 is YYDKDF (reference sequence). V shed 9 bases and J 5 bases; nucleotides not matched to a gene: 12. CDR3 sequence (DNA): TGTGCCACTGGCCCCGGGCGGGGGGTAGACGAGCAGTACTTC. This encodes CATGPGRGVDEQYF. Filled out from reference TRBV15 and TRBJ2-7, the complete variable domain reads DAMVIQNPRYQVTQFGKPVTLSCSQTLNHNVMYWYQQKSSQAPKLLFHYYDKDFNNEADTPDNFQSRRPNTSFCFLDIRSPGLGDTAMYLCATGPGRGVDEQYFGPGTRLTVT.

The CDR3 DNA reads TGTGCCAGCAGTACACGGGACAGAACCTACAATGAGCAGTTCTTC. This sequence encodes CASSTRDRTYNEQFF. The genes are TRBV6-1 and TRBJ2-1; 7 bases agree with TRBD1. Looked up from germline, CDR1 is MNHNS and CDR2 is SASEGT. The CDR3 consists of 15 residues. Losses at the gene ends were 5 bases for V and 2 bases for J; bases not matched to a gene: 6.

The rearrangement links TRBV5-6 to TRBJ2-7, with TRBD2 identical over 9 bases. The CDR3 totals 14 residues. Per germline, CDR1 SGHDT and CDR2 YYEEEE. V shed 5 bases and J 2 bases; nucleotides not matched to a gene: 5. CDR3 amino acids: CASRRLAVPYEQYF. The CDR3 DNA reads TGTGCCAGCAGGAGACTAGCGGTCCCCTACGAGCAGTACTTC.

The genes are TRBV28 and TRBJ2-7, with TRBD2 as a possible D gene (6 bases). The CDR3 runs 12 residues. Between the trimmed V and J ends, which lost 10 bases and 2 bases, there was a span of 12 bases. Per germline, CDR1 MDHEN and CDR2 SYDVKM. CDR3 protein: CAIPGRTYEQYF. The CDR3 region has the DNA TGTGCCATCCCTGGGAGGACCTACGAGCAGTACTTC.

The genes are TRBV19 and TRBJ1-2, with D perhaps matching TRBD1 (6 bases). Trimming cost V 6 bases and J 2 bases, with 10 bases left between them. The CDR3 spans 13 residues. Germline V gives CDR1 LNHDA, CDR2 SQIVND (reference sequence). In DNA, the CDR3 is TGTGCCAGTAGGAACACAGGGAACTATGGCTACACCTTC. Amino acids: CASRNTGNYGYTF.

The V and J genes are TRBV9 and TRBJ1-3; D possibly corresponds to TRBD1 (6 bases). Germline lookup yields CDR1 SGDLS and CDR2 YYNGEE. V was cut by 0 bases and J by 8 bases, with 15 bases left in between. This CDR3 contains 15 residues. The CDR3 region is CASSVGQGRRDTIYF. CDR3 coding DNA: TGTGCCAGCAGCGTAGGTCAGGGGCGAAGGGACACCATATATTTT.

The chain carries TRBV29-1 and TRBJ2-3; D is unclear. Trimming removed 5 bases from V and 3 bases from J, with 9 bases in between. The CDR3 runs to 12 residues. In germline, CDR1 is SQVTM, CDR2 ANQGSEA. CDR3 region: CSVLFGTDTQYF. CDR3 DNA: TGCAGCGTTCTTTTCGGGACAGATACGCAGTATTTT.

V is TRBV5-1 and J is TRBJ1-1, with D perhaps TRBD1 (6 bases). Trimming stripped 0 bases from V and 5 bases from J, with 11 bases between. The germline V gene encodes CDR1 SGHRS and CDR2 YFSETQ. CDR3 length equals 14 residues. CDR3 DNA: TGCGCCAGCAGCTTGGCAGGGGTAGGGACTGAAGCTTTCTTT. It encodes CASSLAGVGTEAFF. The full variable domain, with the rest looked up from reference TRBV5-1 and TRBJ1-1, is KAGVTQTPRYLIKTRGQQVTLSCSPISGHRSVSWYQQTPGQGLQFLFEYFSETQRNKGNFPGRFSGRQFSNSRSEMNVSTLELGDSALYLCASSLAGVGTEAFFGQGTRLTVV.

The gene calls are TRBV7-2 and TRBJ1-4; D is possibly TRBD1 (5 bases). Germline lookup yields CDR1 SGHTA and CDR2 FQGNSA. The CDR3 covers 13 residues. Trimming cost V 4 bases and J 7 bases, with 10 bases left between them. The chain's CDR3 is CASSSFQGEKLFF. The CDR3 nucleotides read TGTGCCAGCAGCTCATTCCAGGGTGAAAAACTGTTTTTT.

The chain combines TRBV12-5 with TRBJ1-1; 10 bases line up with TRBD1. The CDR3 is 17 residues long. CDR1 is LGHNT, CDR2 FRNRAP, per germline. With V trimmed by 6 bases and J by 7 bases, 17 bases remained unmatched. The DNA of the CDR3 is TGTGCTAGTGGCCGGGGGGGACGGGGACAGGGGACCATTGAAGCTTTCTTT. Translated: CASGRGGRGQGTIEAFF.

The chain couples TRBV18 to TRBJ1-3, with D hard to call. CDR3 size: 15 residues. The germline gives CDR1 KGHSH, CDR2 LQKENI. Trimming removed 3 bases from V and 0 bases from J, with 9 bases in between. The CDR3 region is CASSPRWSSGNTIYF. The CDR3 DNA sequence: TGTGCCAGCTCACCGAGGTGGAGCTCTGGAAACACCATATATTTT.

This chain links TRBV7-9 with TRBJ2-2, with 12 bases fitting TRBD2. Germline assignment: CDR1 SEHNR and CDR2 FQNEAQ (reference sequence). The CDR3 totals 17 residues. V was clipped by 4 bases and J by 5 bases; unmatched bases: 8. CDR3 sequence reads: CASSWGLAGLITGELFF. CDR3 nucleotides: TGTGCCAGCAGCTGGGGACTAGCGGGCCTTATTACCGGGGAGCTGTTTTTT.

The rearrangement links TRBV29-1 to TRBJ2-3; the D is unclear. Per germline, CDR1 SQVTM and CDR2 ANQGSEA. The V gene lost 4 bases and the J gene lost 2 bases, with 7 bases spanning the gap. This CDR3 is 12 amino acids long. CDR3 region: CSVAELTDTQYF. CDR3 in DNA: TGCAGCGTTGCAGAACTCACAGATACGCAGTATTTT.

The chain has TRBV28 and TRBJ1-4, with D unclear. V was pared by 9 bases and J by 0 bases, with 11 bases between. Germline V gives CDR1 MDHEN, CDR2 SYDVKM. The CDR3 sequence is 14 residues long. The CDR3 DNA is TGTGCCAGTTTGAGGGATGCAACTAATGAAAAACTGTTTTTT. This encodes CASLRDATNEKLFF.

V is TRBV5-1 and J is TRBJ2-1; a weak D match, TRBD1 (6 bases). The V end was cut by 7 bases, the J end by 5 bases, with 13 bases between. This CDR3 has 13 residues. CDR1 and CDR2 from the germline V gene are SGHRS and YFSETQ. In DNA, the CDR3 is TGCGCCAGCTCCGGGACAAACAACAATGAGCAGTTCTTC. Its protein product is CASSGTNNNEQFF.

The rearrangement links TRBV6-1 to TRBJ2-7, with 7 nucleotides matching TRBD1. The CDR3 runs 15 residues. Germline trimming cut 6 bases from V and 6 bases from J; bases unmatched to any gene: 14. Germline V CDR1 and CDR2: MNHNS, SASEGT. CDR3 sequence (DNA): TGTGCCAGCAGGGGCGGGTTGACAGGGAAGGGCGAGCAGTACTTC. Translated: CASRGGLTGKGEQYF.

The chain couples TRBV28 to TRBJ1-5, with 7 bases fitting TRBD1. Trimming removed 7 bases from V and 5 bases from J; junction bases left unmatched: 11. CDR1 MDHEN and CDR2 SYDVKM come from the germline V gene. The CDR3 extends over 15 amino acids. Here the CDR3 reads CASTRPGQPDQPQHF. The DNA of the CDR3 is TGTGCCAGCACCCGCCCGGGACAGCCAGATCAGCCCCAGCATTTT. The complete variable domain, with remaining parts taken from reference TRBV28 and TRBJ1-5, reads DVKVTQSSRYLVKRTGEKVFLECVQDMDHENMFWYRQDPGLGLRLIYFSYDVKMKEKGDIPEGYSVSREKKERFSLILESASTNQTSMYLCASTRPGQPDQPQHFGDGTRLSIL.

The CDR3 here is CASSLGAAYEQYF. CDR3 DNA: TGTGCCAGCAGCTTGGGGGCCGCCTACGAGCAGTACTTC. The V and J genes are TRBV5-5 and TRBJ2-7; D uncertain. The ends were cut back, 0 bases at V and 2 bases at J, with 6 bases in the middle. Germline CDR1 SGHKS, CDR2 YYEKEE (reference sequence). This CDR3 comprises 13 residues.

The J gene is TRBJ1-2, the V gene TRBV28, with D perhaps matching TRBD1 (6 bases). The CDR3 is 13 amino acids. CDR1 is MDHEN and CDR2 is SYDVKM in the germline V gene. Trimming cost V 8 bases and J 2 bases, with 12 bases left between them. CDR3 in amino acids: CASVTQGNYGYTF. The CDR3 DNA follows: TGTGCCAGCGTTACACAGGGCAACTATGGCTACACCTTC.

This chain joins TRBV15 and TRBJ2-7; 14 bases fit TRBD2. In germline, CDR1 is LNHNV, CDR2 YYDKDF (reference sequence). CDR3 length: 18 residues. V gave up 3 bases and J gave up 0 bases; unmatched junction bases: 7. This CDR3 reads CATSRNPGTSGSSYEQYF. CDR3 DNA sequence: TGTGCCACCAGCAGGAACCCCGGGACTAGCGGGAGCTCCTACGAGCAGTACTTC.

The chain employs TRBV19 and TRBJ2-5, with TRBD2 matching 8 bases. The J segment lost 7 bases and the V segment lost 10 bases, leaving 8 bases of the junction unmatched. Germline CDR1 LNHDA, CDR2 SQIVND (reference sequence). The length of the CDR3 is 12 residues. The CDR3 is CATLAGGRTQYF. In DNA form, the CDR3 reads TGTGCCACCCTGGCGGGGGGCCGGACCCAGTACTTC.